This T cell receptor (beta chain) was found in a study of blood T cell repertoires in COVID-19. Study members were between about 18 and 100 years old and lived in 20 to 30 US regions. Sequenced by immunoSEQ multiplex PCR; TCRdb stores in-frame clones only, minus some. This table has almost 400,000 clones, under 90% appearing once. The CDR3 is 15 amino acids. V was trimmed by 0 bases and J by 3 bases, leaving 11 bases between them. Germline lookup yields CDR1 ENHRY and CDR2 SYGVKD. The sequence came from a woman aged 25 to 39 who had recovered from COVID-19. The chain uses TRBV10-3 and TRBJ2-5; possible D gene TRBD2, 5 bases. Sequencing was done on a sample of PBMCs or T cells enriched from blood (not recorded which). The CDR3 nucleotides read TGTGCCATCAGTGAGTCGACGGGGTGGGAAGAGACCCAGTACTTC. Translation gives CAISESTGWEETQYF.